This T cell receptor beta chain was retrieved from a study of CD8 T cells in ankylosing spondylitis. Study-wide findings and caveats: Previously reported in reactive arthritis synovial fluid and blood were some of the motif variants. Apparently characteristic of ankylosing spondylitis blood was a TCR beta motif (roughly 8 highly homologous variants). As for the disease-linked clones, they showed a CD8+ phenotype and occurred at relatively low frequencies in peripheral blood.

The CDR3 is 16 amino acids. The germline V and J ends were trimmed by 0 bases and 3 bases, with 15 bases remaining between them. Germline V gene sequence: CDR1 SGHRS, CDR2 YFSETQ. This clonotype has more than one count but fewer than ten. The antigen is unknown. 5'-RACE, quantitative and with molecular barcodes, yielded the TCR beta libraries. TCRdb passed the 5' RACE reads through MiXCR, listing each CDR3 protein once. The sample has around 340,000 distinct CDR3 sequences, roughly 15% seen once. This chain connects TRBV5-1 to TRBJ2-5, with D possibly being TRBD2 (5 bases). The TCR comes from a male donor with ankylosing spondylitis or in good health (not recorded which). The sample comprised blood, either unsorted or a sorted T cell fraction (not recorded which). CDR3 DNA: TGCGCCAGCAGCTTGGTAGTTTCGGGATCCAAAGAGACCCAGTACTTC. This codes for CASSLVVSGSKETQYF.